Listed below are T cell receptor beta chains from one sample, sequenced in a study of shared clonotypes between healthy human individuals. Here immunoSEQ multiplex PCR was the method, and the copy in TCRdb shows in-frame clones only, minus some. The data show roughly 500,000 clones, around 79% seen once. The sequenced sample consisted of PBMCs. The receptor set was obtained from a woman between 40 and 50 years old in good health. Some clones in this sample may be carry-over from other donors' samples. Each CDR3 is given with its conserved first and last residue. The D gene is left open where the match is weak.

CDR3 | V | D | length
CASSEVLGIGELFF | TRBV2 | NA | 14
CATNGEQYF | TRBV27 | NA | 9
CATKRDQYNEQFF | TRBV5-4 | TRBD2 | 13
CASSFSGLANYGYTF | TRBV7-2 | NA | 15
CASSVDWGSGQPQHF | TRBV9 | NA | 15
CASSLFGVSGNTIYF | TRBV5-6 | NA | 15
CASSLARASGLAYNEQFF | TRBV7-9 | TRBD2 | 18
CASSPSDYKETQYF | TRBV28 | NA | 14
CASSLGLAGARSSYEQYF | TRBV5-6 | TRBD2 | 18
CASRPVGTDYGYTF | TRBV11-2 | TRBD1 | 14
CSVEKGNQETQYF | TRBV29-1 | NA | 13
CASSQDGPAGGDREQFF | TRBV4-2 | TRBD2 | 17
CASSLVAQDYTF | TRBV28 | NA | 12
CSVRDTGANVLTF | TRBV29-1 | NA | 13
CASSLKERLAGFSYNEQFF | TRBV28 | TRBD2 | 19
CASSETTGGFNEQYF | TRBV9 | TRBD1 | 15
CASSLKGFGDRGGNSPLHF | TRBV7-3 | TRBD1 | 19
CSVALAGVSGTQYF | TRBV29-1 | TRBD2 | 14
CATSDPGLAPGNEQFF | TRBV10-1 | TRBD2 | 16
CASGFGLAGIYEQYF | TRBV6-1 | TRBD2 | 15
CASSLEGLPESEQYF | TRBV11-2 | NA | 15
CASSESTGTGNTIYF | TRBV10-2 | TRBD1 | 15
CASSRGEQYF | TRBV11-2 | NA | 10
CASSSKGLAGTISYEQYF | TRBV13 | TRBD2 | 18
CASSSGHQETQYF | TRBV11-2 | NA | 13
CASSLLAGTSTDTQYF | TRBV5-1 | NA | 16
CASSPRGATDTQYF | TRBV4-3 | NA | 14
CASSPLDSGYGYTF | TRBV18 | NA | 14
CASSSLTVNTEAFF | TRBV27 | NA | 14
CASSWDRDYEQYF | TRBV7-2 | TRBD1 | 13
CAISESTGGVVDTIYF | TRBV6-1 | TRBD1 | 16
CASSFGAGSIQYF | TRBV11-2 | NA | 13